The T cell receptor beta chain under discussion was sequenced for a study of T cells after posttransplantation cyclophosphamide. Broader study findings: TRB clonality was highly associated with recipient CMV seropositivity and reactivation. TRB overlap between skin or GI tissue T cells and blood was limited.

TCRdb keeps only in-frame clones here, not all; method: immunoSEQ multiplex PCR. The sample lists around 4,400 clones, around 79% occurring once. Cyclophosphamide on days +3 and +4 followed busulfan-fludarabine conditioning and a marrow graft. As regards this clone: Its antigen is unknown.

CDR1 is SGHVS, CDR2 FNYEAQ, per germline. The V end was cut by 5 bases, the J end by 6 bases, with 21 bases between. This CDR3 has 16 residues. The sequences come from PBMCs, collected less than 30 days after a stem cell transplant with posttransplant cyclophosphamide. This receptor was identified in a male patient in his 50s who received an allogeneic stem cell transplant from an unrelated donor, was CMV-positive, and had acute GVHD only. Part of the T cell pool may stem from the graft donor. The rearrangement links TRBV7-6 to TRBJ2-3; a possible D gene is TRBD2 (6 bases). The chain's CDR3 is CASSPWSGEFPDTQYF. CDR3 in DNA: TGTGCCAGCAGCCCTTGGTCGGGGGAGTTCCCCGATACGCAGTATTTT. Supplemented by reference TRBV7-6 and TRBJ2-3, the full variable domain reads GAGVSQSPRYKVTKRGQDVALRCDPISGHVSLYWYRQALGQGPEFLTYFNYEAQQDKSGLPNDRFSAERPEGSISTLTIQRTEQRDSAMYRCASSPWSGEFPDTQYFGPGTRLTVL.